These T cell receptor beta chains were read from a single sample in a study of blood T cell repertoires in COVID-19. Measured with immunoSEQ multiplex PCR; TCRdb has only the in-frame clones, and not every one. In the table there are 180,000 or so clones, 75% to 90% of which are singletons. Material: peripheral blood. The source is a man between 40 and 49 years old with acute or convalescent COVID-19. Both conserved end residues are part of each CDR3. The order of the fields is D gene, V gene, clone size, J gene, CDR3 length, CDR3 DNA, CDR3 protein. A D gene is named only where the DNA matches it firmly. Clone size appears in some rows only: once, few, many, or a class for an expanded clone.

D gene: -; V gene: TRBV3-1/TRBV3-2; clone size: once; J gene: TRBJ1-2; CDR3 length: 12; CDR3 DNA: TGTGCCAGCAGCCAACAACGGGGTGGCTACACCTTC; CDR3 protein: CASSQQRGGYTF
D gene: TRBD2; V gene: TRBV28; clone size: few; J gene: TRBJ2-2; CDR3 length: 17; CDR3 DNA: TGTGCCAGCAGCCCTCTGGAGGGGAGGGAAGACACCGGGGAGCTGTTTTTT; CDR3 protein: CASSPLEGREDTGELFF
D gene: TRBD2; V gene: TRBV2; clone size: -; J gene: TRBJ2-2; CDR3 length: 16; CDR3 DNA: TGTGCCAGCAGTGACAGAGCGGGGGGGCCAAACGGGGAGCTGTTTTTT; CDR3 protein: CASSDRAGGPNGELFF
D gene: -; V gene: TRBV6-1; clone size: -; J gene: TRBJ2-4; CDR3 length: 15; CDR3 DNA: TGTGCCAGCAGTTCCCCGACAATAGCCAAAAACATTCAGTACTTC; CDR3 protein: CASSSPTIAKNIQYF
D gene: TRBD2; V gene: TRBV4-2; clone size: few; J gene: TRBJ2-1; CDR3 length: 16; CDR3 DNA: TGTGCCAGCAGCCAAGAAACTAGCGGTACCTACAATGAGCAGTTCTTC; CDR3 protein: CASSQETSGTYNEQFF
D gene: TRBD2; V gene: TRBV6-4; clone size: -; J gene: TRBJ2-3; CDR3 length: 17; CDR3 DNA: TGTGCCAGCAGTGTCGGACTAGCGGGCACTCGCACAGATACGCAGTATTTT; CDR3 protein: CASSVGLAGTRTDTQYF
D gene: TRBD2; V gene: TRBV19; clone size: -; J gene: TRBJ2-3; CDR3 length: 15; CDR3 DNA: TGTGCCAGTAGCTTCACAGCGGGGGCTGTAGATACGCAGTATTTT; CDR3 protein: CASSFTAGAVDTQYF
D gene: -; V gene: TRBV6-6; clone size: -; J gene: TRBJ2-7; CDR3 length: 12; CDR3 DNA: TGTGCCAGCAGTCTCCTCGGGTACGAGCAGTACTTC; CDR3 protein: CASSLLGYEQYF
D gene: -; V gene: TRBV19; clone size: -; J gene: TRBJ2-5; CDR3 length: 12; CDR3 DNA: TGTGCCAGTAGCCCGGCGAGGGAGACCCAGTACTTC; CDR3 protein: CASSPARETQYF
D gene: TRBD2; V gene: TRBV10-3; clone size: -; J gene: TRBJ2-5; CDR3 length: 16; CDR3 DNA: TGTGCCATCAGCCCGGATTCAGGAGCGGGGAAAGAGACCCAGTACTTC; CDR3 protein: CAISPDSGAGKETQYF
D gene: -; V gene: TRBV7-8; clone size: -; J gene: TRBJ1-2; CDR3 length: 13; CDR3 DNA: TGTGCCAGCAGCCGCGGACTCCTGCTTGGCTACACCTTC; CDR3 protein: CASSRGLLLGYTF
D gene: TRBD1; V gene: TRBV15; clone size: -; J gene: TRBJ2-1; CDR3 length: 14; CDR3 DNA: TGTGCCACCAGCCCCCGGACAGGGTCGAATGAGCAGTTCTTC; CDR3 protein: CATSPRTGSNEQFF
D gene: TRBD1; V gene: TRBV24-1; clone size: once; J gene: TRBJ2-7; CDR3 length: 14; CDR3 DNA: TGTGCCACCAGTGATCCGGGACAGGTCAACGAGCAGTACTTC; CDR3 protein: CATSDPGQVNEQYF
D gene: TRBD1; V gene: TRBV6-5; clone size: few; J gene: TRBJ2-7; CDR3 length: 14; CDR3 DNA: TGTGCCAGCAGTTTAGGGACAGGTCTCTACGAGCAGTACTTC; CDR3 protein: CASSLGTGLYEQYF
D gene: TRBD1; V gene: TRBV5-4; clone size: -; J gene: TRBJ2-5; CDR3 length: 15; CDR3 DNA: TGTGCCAGCAGCCAAACCGGGACAGGGGGAGAGACCCAGTACTTC; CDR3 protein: CASSQTGTGGETQYF
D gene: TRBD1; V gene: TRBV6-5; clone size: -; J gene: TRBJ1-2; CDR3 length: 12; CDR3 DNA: TGTGCCAGCGGGGACAGGGACTATGGCTACACCTTC; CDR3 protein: CASGDRDYGYTF
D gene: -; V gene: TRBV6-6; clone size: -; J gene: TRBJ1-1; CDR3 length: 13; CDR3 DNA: TGTGCCAGCAGCCCCACAGCTAACACTGAAGCTTTCTTT; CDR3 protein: CASSPTANTEAFF
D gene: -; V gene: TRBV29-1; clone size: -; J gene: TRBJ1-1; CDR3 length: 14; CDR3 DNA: TGCAGCGTTGGGAAGGGAGGGGTCGGCACTGAAGCTTTCTTT; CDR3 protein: CSVGKGGVGTEAFF
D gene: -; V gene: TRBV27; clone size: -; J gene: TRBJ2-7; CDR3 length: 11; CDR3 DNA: TGTGCCAGCGGCGGGGTTGGCGAGCAGTACTTC; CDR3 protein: CASGGVGEQYF
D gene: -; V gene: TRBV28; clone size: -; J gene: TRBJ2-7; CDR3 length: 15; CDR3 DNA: TGTGCCAGCAGTTTCGGAGGGGTGGTGAACCACGAGCAGTACTTC; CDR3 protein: CASSFGGVVNHEQYF